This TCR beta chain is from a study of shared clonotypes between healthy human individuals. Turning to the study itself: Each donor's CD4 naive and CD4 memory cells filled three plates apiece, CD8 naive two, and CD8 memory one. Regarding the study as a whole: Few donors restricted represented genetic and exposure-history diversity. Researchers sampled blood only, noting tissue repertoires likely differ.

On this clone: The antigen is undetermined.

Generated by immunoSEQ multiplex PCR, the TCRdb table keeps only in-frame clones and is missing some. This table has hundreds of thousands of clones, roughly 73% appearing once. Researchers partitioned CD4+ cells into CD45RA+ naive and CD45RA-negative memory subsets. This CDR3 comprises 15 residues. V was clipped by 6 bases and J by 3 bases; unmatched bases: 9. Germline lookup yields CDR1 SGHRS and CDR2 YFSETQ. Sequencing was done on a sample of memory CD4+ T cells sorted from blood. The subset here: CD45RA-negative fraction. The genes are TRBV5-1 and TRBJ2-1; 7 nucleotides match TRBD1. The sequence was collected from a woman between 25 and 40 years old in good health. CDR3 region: CASTEQGSNYNEQFF. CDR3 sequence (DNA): TGCGCCAGCACCGAACAGGGGTCCAACTACAATGAGCAGTTCTTC.